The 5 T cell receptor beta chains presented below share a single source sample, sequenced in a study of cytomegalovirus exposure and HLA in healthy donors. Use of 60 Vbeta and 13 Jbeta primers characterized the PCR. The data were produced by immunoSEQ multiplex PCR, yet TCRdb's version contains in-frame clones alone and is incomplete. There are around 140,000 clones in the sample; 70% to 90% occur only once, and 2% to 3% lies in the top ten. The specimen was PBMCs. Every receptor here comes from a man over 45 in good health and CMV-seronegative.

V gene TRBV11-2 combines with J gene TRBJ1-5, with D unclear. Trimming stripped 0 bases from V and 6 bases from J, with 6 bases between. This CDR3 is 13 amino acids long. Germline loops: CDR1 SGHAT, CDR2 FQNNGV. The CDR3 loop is CASSLDFGQPQHF. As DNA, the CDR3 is TGTGCCAGCAGCTTAGATTTCGGTCAGCCCCAGCATTTT.

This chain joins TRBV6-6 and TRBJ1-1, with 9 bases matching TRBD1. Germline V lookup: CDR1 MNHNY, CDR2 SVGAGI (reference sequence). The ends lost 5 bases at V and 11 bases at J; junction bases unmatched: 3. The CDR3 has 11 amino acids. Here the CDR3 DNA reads TGTGCCAGCAGTCATGACAGGGGGGCTTTCTTT. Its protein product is CASSHDRGAFF.

In nucleotides, the CDR3 is TGTGCCAGCAGCCAAGTTGCCCTAGCGGGATATTATGAGCAGTTCTTC. As protein: CASSQVALAGYYEQFF. The V gene is TRBV4-2, the J gene TRBJ2-1, with 9 bases fitting TRBD2. The germline gives CDR1 LGHNA, CDR2 YNFKEQ. The CDR3 extends over 16 amino acids. Trimming at V came to 1 base and at J to 8 bases, leaving 9 bases not matched to a gene.

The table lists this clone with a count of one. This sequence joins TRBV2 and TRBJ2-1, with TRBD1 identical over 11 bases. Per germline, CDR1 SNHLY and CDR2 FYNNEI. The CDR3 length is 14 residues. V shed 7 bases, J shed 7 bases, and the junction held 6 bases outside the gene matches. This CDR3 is CASTGQGALNEQFF. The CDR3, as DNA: TGTGCCAGCACCGGACAGGGGGCGTTGAATGAGCAGTTCTTC.

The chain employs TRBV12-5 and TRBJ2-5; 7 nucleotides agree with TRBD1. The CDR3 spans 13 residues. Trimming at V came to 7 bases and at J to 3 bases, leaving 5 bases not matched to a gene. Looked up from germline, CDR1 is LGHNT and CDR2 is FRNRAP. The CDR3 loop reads CASAPRGKETQYF. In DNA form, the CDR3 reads TGTGCTAGTGCCCCCAGGGGGAAAGAGACCCAGTACTTC.